This T cell receptor (beta chain) was identified in a study of T cell responses to AZD1222 COVID-19 vaccine. This CDR3 comprises 14 residues. Germline V lookup: CDR1 SGHRS, CDR2 YFSETQ. Trimming removed 0 bases from V and 6 bases from J; junction bases left unmatched: 2. As regards this clone: Its target is unknown.

Clones were read by immunoSEQ multiplex PCR, and TCRdb kept only the in-frame ones, dropping some. This table has more than 140,000 clones, around 88% appearing once. Findings and limits, study-wide: Nearly half of spike-specific TCRs reportedly target unmutated variant regions. Seropositive at baseline were only a handful of AZD1222 recipients. Across spike, vaccine-associated CD4 TCRs were found, dominant at 160-218 and 743-854.

The TCR originated in an adult in good health. The chain has TRBV5-1 and TRBJ1-4, with 7 positions matching TRBD1. Here the sequenced sample was peripheral blood, taken on day 0 of AZD1222 vaccination. Here the CDR3 DNA reads TGCGCCAGCAGCTTGGGGGACAGAGATGAAAAACTGTTTTTT. Its translation is CASSLGDRDEKLFF.